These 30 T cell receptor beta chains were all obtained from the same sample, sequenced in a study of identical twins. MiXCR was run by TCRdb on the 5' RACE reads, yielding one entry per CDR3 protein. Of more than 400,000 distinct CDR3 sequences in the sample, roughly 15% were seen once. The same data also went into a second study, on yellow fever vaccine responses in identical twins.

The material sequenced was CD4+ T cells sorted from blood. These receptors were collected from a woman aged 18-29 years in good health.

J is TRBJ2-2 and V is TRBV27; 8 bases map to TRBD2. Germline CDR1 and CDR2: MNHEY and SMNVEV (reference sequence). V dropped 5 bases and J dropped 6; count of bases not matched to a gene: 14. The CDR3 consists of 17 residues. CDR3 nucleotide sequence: TGTGCCAGCAGTATTGACGGGGGGGGCCCGGGTCCCGGGGAGCTGTTTTTT. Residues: CASSIDGGGPGPGELFF.

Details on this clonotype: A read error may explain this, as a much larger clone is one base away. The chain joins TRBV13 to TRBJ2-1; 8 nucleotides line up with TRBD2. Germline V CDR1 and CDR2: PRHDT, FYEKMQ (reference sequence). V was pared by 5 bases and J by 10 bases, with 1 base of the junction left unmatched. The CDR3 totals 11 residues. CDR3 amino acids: CASSRTSEQFF. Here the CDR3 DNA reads TGTGCCAGCAGCCGGACTAGCGAGCAGTTCTTC.

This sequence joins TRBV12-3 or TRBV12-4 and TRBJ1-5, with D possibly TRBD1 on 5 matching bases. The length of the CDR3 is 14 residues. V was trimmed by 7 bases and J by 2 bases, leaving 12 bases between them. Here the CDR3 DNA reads TGTGCCAGCAAAAGCGGGGGGGGCAATCAGCCCCAGCATTTT. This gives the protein CASKSGGGNQPQHF.

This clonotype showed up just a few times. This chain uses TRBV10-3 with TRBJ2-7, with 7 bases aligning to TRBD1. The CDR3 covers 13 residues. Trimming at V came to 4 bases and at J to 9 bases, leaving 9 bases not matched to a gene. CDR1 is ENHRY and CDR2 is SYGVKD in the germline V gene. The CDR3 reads CAISGSEQGPQYV. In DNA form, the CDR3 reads TGTGCCATCAGTGGATCAGAACAGGGGCCGCAGTACGTC.

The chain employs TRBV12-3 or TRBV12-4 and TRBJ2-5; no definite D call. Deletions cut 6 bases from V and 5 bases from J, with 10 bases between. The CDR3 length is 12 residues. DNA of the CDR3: TGTGCCAGCAGCTTGCAACGGGAGACCCAGTACTTC. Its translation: CASSLQRETQYF.

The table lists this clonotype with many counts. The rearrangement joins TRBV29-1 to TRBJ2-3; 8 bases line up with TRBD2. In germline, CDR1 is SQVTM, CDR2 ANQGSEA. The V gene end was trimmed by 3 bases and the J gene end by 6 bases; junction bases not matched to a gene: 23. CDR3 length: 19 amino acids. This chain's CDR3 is CSVDVSRWIAGRSVDTQYF. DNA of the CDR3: TGCAGCGTTGATGTCTCACGATGGATAGCGGGGAGGTCTGTCGATACGCAGTATTTT.

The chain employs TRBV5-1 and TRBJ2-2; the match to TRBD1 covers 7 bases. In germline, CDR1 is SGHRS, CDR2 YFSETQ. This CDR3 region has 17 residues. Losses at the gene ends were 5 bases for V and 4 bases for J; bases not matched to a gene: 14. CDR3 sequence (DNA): TGCGCCAGCAGAGTGATGTACAGGGGCATGGGCACCGGGGAGCTGTTTTTT. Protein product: CASRVMYRGMGTGELFF. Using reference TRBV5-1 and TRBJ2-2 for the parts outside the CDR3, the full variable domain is KAGVTQTPRYLIKTRGQQVTLSCSPISGHRSVSWYQQTPGQGLQFLFEYFSETQRNKGNFPGRFSGRQFSNSRSEMNVSTLELGDSALYLCASRVMYRGMGTGELFFGEGSRLTVL.

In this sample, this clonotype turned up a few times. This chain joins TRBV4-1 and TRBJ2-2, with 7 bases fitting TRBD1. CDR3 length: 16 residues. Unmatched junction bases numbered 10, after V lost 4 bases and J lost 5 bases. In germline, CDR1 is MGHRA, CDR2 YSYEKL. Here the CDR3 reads CASSRQDRQGTGELFF. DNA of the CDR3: TGCGCCAGCAGCCGCCAGGACAGGCAGGGGACCGGGGAGCTGTTTTTT.

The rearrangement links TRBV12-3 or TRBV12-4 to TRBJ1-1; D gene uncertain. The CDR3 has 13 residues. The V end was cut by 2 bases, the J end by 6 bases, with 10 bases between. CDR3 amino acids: CASSLQEYSEAFF. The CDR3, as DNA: TGTGCCAGCAGTTTACAGGAGTACTCTGAAGCTTTCTTT.

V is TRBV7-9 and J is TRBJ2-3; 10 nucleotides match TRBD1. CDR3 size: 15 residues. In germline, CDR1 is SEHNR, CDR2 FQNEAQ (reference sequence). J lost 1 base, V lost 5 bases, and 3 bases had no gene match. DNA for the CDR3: TGTGCCAGCAGCGAGGGGACAGGGGGCACAGATACGCAGTATTTT. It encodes CASSEGTGGTDTQYF. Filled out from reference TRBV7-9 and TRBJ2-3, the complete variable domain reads DTGVSQNPRHKITKRGQNVTFRCDPISEHNRLYWYRQTLGQGPEFLTYFQNEAQLEKSRLLSDRFSAERPKGSFSTLEIQRTEQGDSAMYLCASSEGTGGTDTQYFGPGTRLTVL.

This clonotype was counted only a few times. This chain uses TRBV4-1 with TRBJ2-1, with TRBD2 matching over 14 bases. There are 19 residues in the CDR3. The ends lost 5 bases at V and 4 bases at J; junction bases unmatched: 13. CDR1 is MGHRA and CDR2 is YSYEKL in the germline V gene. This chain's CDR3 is CASSGPGLAGVFPYNEQFF. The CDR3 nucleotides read TGCGCCAGCAGCGGACCGGGACTAGCGGGAGTCTTCCCATACAATGAGCAGTTCTTC.

CDR3 sequence reads: CASSSMRTTGSEQFF. The DNA for the CDR3 is TGTGCCAGCAGCTCAATGCGGACCACCGGGAGTGAGCAGTTCTTC. This rearrangement joins TRBV7-9 to TRBJ2-1; D perhaps matches TRBD2 (6 bases). This CDR3 comprises 15 residues. Germline CDR1 is SEHNR and CDR2 is FQNEAQ (reference sequence). Trimming removed 4 bases from V and 9 bases from J, with 19 bases in between.

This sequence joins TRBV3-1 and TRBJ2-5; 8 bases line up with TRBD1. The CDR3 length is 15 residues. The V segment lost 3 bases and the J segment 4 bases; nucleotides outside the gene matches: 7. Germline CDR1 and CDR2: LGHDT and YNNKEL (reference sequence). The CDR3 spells CASSQRAGGGETQYF. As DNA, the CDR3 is TGTGCCAGCAGCCAGAGGGCAGGGGGCGGAGAGACCCAGTACTTC.

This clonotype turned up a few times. CDR3 in amino acids: CSAVRGLDSPLHF. For the CDR3, the DNA is TGCAGTGCTGTGCGGGGGCTGGATTCACCCCTCCACTTT. This rearrangement joins TRBV20-1 to TRBJ1-6, with TRBD1 as a possible D gene (6 bases). V gave up 5 bases and J gave up 8 bases, with 13 bases separating them. Germline CDR1 DFQATT, CDR2 SNEGSKA (reference sequence). The CDR3 spans 13 residues.

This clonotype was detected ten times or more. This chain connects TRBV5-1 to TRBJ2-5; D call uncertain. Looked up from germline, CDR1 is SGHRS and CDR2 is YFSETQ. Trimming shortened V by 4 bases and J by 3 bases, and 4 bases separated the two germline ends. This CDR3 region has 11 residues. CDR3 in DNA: TGCGCCAGCAGCGCTGAAGAGACCCAGTACTTC. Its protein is CASSAEETQYF.

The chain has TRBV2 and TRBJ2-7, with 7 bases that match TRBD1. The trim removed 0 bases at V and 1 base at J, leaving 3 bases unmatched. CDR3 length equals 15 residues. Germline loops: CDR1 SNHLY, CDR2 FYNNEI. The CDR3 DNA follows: TGTGCCAGCAGTGAAGCCCTGGGACAGTCCTACGAGCAGTACGTC. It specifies CASSEALGQSYEQYV.

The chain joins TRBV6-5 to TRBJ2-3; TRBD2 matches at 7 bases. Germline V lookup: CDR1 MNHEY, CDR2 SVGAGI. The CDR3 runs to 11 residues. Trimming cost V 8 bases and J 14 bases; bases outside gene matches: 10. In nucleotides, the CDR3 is TGTGCCAGCGGGGGGGAGACGCCAAGGTATTTT. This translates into CASGGETPRYF.

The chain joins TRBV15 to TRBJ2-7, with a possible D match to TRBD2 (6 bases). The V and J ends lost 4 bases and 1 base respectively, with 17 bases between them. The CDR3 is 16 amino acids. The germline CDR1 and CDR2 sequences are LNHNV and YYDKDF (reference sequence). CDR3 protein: CATSTHGGGSSYEQYF. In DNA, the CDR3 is TGTGCCACCAGCACCCATGGGGGAGGATCATCCTACGAGCAGTACTTC.

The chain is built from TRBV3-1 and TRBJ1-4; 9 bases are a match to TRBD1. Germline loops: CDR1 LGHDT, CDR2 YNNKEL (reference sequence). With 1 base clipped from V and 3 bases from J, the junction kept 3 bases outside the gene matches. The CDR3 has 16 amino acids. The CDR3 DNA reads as TGTGCCAGCAGCCAAGTCACAGGGGGCTCTAATGAAAAACTGTTTTTT. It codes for CASSQVTGGSNEKLFF.

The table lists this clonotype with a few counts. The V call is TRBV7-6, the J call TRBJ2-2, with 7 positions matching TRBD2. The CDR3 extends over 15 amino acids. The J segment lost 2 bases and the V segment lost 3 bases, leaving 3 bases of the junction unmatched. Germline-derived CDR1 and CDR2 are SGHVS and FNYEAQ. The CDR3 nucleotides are TGTGCCAGCAGCTTGAGGACTAGTAACACCGGGGAGCTGTTTTTT. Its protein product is CASSLRTSNTGELFF.

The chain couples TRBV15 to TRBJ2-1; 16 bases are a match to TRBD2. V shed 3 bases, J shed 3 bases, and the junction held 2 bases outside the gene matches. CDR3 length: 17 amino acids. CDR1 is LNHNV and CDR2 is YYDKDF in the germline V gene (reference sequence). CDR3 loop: CATSSGTSGRDYNEQFF. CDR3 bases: TGTGCCACCAGCAGCGGGACTAGCGGGAGGGACTACAATGAGCAGTTCTTC.

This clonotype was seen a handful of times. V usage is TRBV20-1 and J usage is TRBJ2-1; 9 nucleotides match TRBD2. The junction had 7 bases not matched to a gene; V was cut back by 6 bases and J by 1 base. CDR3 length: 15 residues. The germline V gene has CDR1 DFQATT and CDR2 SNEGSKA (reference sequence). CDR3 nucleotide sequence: TGCAGTGCCGAGCGGGGGGTGATATCCTACAATGAGCAGTTCTTC. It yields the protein CSAERGVISYNEQFF.

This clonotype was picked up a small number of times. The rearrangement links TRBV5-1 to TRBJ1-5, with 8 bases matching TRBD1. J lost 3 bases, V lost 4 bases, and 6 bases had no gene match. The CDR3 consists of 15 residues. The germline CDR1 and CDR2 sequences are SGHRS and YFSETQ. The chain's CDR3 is CASSNGQGPNQPQHF. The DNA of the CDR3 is TGCGCCAGCAGCAATGGACAGGGACCCAATCAGCCCCAGCATTTT.

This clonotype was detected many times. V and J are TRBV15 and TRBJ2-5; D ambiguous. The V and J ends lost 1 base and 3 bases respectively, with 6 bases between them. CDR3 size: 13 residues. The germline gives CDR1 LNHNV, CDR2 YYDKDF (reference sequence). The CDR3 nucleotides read TGTGCCACCAGCAGAGGAAGGGAAGAGACCCAGTACTTC. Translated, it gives CATSRGREETQYF.

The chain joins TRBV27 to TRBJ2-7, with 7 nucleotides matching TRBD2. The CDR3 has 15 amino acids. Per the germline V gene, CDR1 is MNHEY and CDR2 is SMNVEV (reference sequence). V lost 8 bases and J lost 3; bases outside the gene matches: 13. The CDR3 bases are TGTGCCAGCCGCCTTTTGGGTCTAGCGGACTACGAGCAGTACTTC. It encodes CASRLLGLADYEQYF.

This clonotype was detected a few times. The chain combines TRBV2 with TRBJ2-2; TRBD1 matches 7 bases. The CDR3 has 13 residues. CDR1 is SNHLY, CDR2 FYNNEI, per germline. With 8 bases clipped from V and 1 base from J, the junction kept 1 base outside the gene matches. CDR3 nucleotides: TGTGCCAGCTGGACAGGGAACACCGGGGAGCTGTTTTTT. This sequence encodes CASWTGNTGELFF.

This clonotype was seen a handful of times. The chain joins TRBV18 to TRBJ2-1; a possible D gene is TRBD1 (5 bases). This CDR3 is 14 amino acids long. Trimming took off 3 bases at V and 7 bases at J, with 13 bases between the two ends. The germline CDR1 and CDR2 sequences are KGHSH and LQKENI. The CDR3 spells CASSPPLDRNEQFF. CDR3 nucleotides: TGTGCCAGCTCACCTCCCCTCGACAGAAATGAGCAGTTCTTC.

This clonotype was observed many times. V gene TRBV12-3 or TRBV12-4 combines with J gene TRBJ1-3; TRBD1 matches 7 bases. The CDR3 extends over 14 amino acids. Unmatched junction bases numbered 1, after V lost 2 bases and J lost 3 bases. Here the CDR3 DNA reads TGTGCCAGCAGTTTAAGGGGGCTTGGAAACACCATATATTTT. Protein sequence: CASSLRGLGNTIYF.

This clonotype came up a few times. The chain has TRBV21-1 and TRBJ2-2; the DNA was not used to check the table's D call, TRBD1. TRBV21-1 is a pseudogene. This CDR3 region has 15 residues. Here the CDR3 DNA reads TGTGCCAGCAGCAACGGGACAGAGAACACCGGGGAGCTGTTTTTT. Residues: CASSNGTENTGELFF.

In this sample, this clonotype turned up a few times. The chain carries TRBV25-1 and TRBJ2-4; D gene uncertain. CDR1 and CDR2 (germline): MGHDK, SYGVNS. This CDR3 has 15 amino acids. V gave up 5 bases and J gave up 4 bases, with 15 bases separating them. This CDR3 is CASSSSRPPKNIQYF. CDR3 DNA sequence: TGTGCCAGCAGTAGCTCTCGGCCACCGAAAAACATTCAGTACTTC.